The 20 T cell receptor beta chains below were found in one sample sequenced in a study of beta chain features in type 1 diabetes. General study points: Shorter TCRB CDR3s, moderately but significantly so, were found in Type 1 diabetes patients in all four CD4+ subsets.

No antigen has been assigned to these receptors. Expressed TCRB transcripts got sequenced, as all isolated RNA was reverse transcribed. Produced via immunoSEQ multiplex PCR; TCRdb's table is partial and in-frame only. The sample shows about 650,000 clones, 9.5% to 15% of them seen only once. Sample: naive CD4+ T cells from blood. The receptors originated from a man between 25 and 39 years old with type 1 diabetes.

This clone has just one count. The chain is built from TRBV7-6 and TRBJ2-1, with 7 bases matching TRBD2. CDR1 and CDR2 (germline): SGHVS, FNYEAQ. The CDR3 has 16 amino acids. With V trimmed by 7 bases and J by 8 bases, 17 bases remained unmatched. The CDR3, as DNA: TGTGCCAGCACCCCTTTCCCTTCACGGGGGGAATATGAGCAGTTCTTC. It translates to CASTPFPSRGEYEQFF.

On this clone: Lacking the conserved final phenylalanine or tryptophan, this CDR3 likely reflects a read error. This chain links TRBV2 with TRBJ1-2; no clear D. Trimming took 3 bases from V and 4 from J, leaving 0 bases between them. Per the germline V gene, CDR1 is SNHLY and CDR2 is FYNNEI. This CDR3 is built from 10 residues. The CDR3: CASSDYGYTS. The CDR3 nucleotides read TGTGCCAGCAGTGACTATGGCTACACCTCC.

The gene calls are TRBV2 and TRBJ1-5, with D hard to call. Germline CDR1 reads SNHLY; CDR2 reads FYNNEI. This CDR3 contains 15 residues. Trimming cost V 8 bases and J 0 bases, with 14 bases left between them. CDR3 nucleotide sequence: TGTGCCAGCTCACCCCCCGGCAATAGCAATCAGCCCCAGCATTTT. It encodes CASSPPGNSNQPQHF.

This clone was seen once. The V and J genes are TRBV5-1 and TRBJ2-2, with D unclear. The germline V gene has CDR1 SGHRS and CDR2 YFSETQ. Trimming removed 2 bases at V and 4 bases at J, with 6 bases between. CDR3 length: 13 amino acids. The CDR3 nucleotides read TGCGCCAGCAGCTTAACCCCCACCGGGGAGCTGTTTTTT. Protein: CASSLTPTGELFF.

This clone has only a few counts. This chain links TRBV2 with TRBJ1-3; D not resolved. This CDR3 has 13 amino acids. V lost 2 bases, J lost 4 bases, and 6 bases lay in between. Germline-derived CDR1 and CDR2 are SNHLY and FYNNEI. The CDR3, as DNA: TGTGCCAGCAGTGAATCGCAGGGAAACACCATATATTTT. It translates to CASSESQGNTIYF. The full variable domain, completed using reference TRBV2 and TRBJ1-3, is EPEVTQTPSHQVTQMGQEVILRCVPISNHLYFYWYRQILGQKVEFLVSFYNNEISEKSEIFDDQFSVERPDGSNFTLKIRSTKLEDSAMYFCASSESQGNTIYFGEGSWLTVV.

This clone was seen a few times. The chain has TRBV10-3 and TRBJ2-5; 8 bases line up with TRBD1. The V gene's germline CDR1 is ENHRY and CDR2 SYGVKD. The CDR3 consists of 13 residues. Trimming cost V 11 bases and J 5 bases; bases outside gene matches: 10. The CDR3: CALRQGPGETQYF. In nucleotides, the CDR3 is TGTGCCCTACGACAGGGGCCGGGGGAGACCCAGTACTTC.

The chain carries TRBV28 and TRBJ1-6; unclear D gene. Trimming removed 5 bases at V and 9 bases at J, with 14 bases between. Germline CDR1 reads MDHEN; CDR2 reads SYDVKM. This CDR3 region has 14 residues. CDR3 in amino acids: CASSTTPRGSPLHF. The CDR3 nucleotides are TGTGCCAGCAGTACTACCCCTCGGGGTTCACCCCTCCACTTT.

The V and J genes are TRBV19 and TRBJ1-6; 8 nucleotides align to TRBD1. V was clipped by 6 bases and J by 8 bases; unmatched bases: 12. CDR1 and CDR2 from the germline V gene are LNHDA and SQIVND (reference sequence). CDR3 length equals 16 residues. CDR3 residues: CASRDRGRGGDSPLHF. The CDR3 bases are TGTGCCAGTAGAGACAGGGGCAGAGGGGGGGATTCACCCCTCCACTTT.

The rearrangement uses TRBV10-3 and TRBJ2-5, with 8 bases lining up with TRBD2. Germline V gene data show CDR1 as ENHRY and CDR2 as SYGVKD. The J segment lost 1 base and the V segment lost 9 bases, leaving 10 bases of the junction unmatched. There are 15 residues in the CDR3. The CDR3 DNA is TGTGCCATTAAACTGAAGCGGGGGCCCCAAGAGACCCAGTACTTC. It is translated as CAIKLKRGPQETQYF.

This clone has just a few counts. The chain employs TRBV2 and TRBJ2-7; D might be TRBD1 (5 bases). With 5 bases removed from V and 11 bases from J, the gap between germline ends came to 16 bases. CDR1 is SNHLY, CDR2 FYNNEI, per germline. This CDR3 has 12 residues. The CDR3 reads CASSLARVGKYF. The CDR3 DNA is TGTGCCAGCAGTCTGGCCAGGGTTGGAAAGTACTTC. Based on the CDR3 plus reference TRBV2 and TRBJ2-7, the full variable domain is EPEVTQTPSHQVTQMGQEVILRCVPISNHLYFYWYRQILGQKVEFLVSFYNNEISEKSEIFDDQFSVERPDGSNFTLKIRSTKLEDSAMYFCASSLARVGKYFGPGTRLTVT.

In this sample, this clone turned up once. The rearrangement links TRBV2 to TRBJ1-5; TRBD1 might be the D (6 bases). CDR3 size: 16 residues. Trimming took 5 bases from V and 5 from J, leaving 19 bases between them. Germline CDR1 and CDR2: SNHLY and FYNNEI. DNA for the CDR3: TGTGCCAGCAGTCTAAGCTTGGGGGGCTCTTATCAGCCCCAGCATTTT. Amino acids: CASSLSLGGSYQPQHF.

Note on this clone: Other DNA sequences from this sample encode an identical CDR3 as well. J is TRBJ2-3 and V is TRBV9; no clear D gene. This CDR3 is built from 12 residues. Trimming took off 0 bases at V and 6 bases at J, with 5 bases between the two ends. The germline V gene encodes CDR1 SGDLS and CDR2 YYNGEE. DNA for the CDR3: TGTGCCAGCAGCGTAGCAGCGGATACGCAGTATTTT. This translates into CASSVAADTQYF.

The gene calls are TRBV6-6 and TRBJ2-4, with TRBD2 identical over 9 bases. CDR3 length: 15 residues. Germline V gene sequence: CDR1 MNHNY, CDR2 SVGAGI (reference sequence). V was clipped by 5 bases and J by 7 bases; unmatched bases: 9. The CDR3 DNA reads TGTGCCAGCAGTCCCTCGGCGGGGGGGCCCAACATTCAGTACTTC. It is translated as CASSPSAGGPNIQYF.

This sequence joins TRBV18 and TRBJ1-2; 9 nucleotides agree with TRBD1. The length of the CDR3 is 13 residues. V shed 4 bases and J 6 bases; nucleotides not matched to a gene: 3. Germline V gene lookup returns CDR1 KGHSH and CDR2 LQKENI. CDR3 region: CASSRTGEDGYTF. The CDR3 bases are TGTGCCAGCTCACGGACAGGGGAAGATGGCTACACCTTC.

The chain joins TRBV7-9 to TRBJ2-3, with D perhaps assigned TRBD1 or TRBD2 (5 bases each). The CDR3 has 15 residues. Trimming took off 5 bases at V and 2 bases at J, with 14 bases between the two ends. From germline, CDR1 is SEHNR and CDR2 FQNEAQ (reference sequence). Here the CDR3 reads CASSGGPPITDTQYF. CDR3 bases: TGTGCCAGCAGCGGGGGACCCCCAATCACAGATACGCAGTATTTT.

CDR3 sequence (DNA): TGCAGCGCCTTCTTGGGACATAGGAACACTGAAGCTTTCTTT. This gives the protein CSAFLGHRNTEAFF. The chain employs TRBV29-1 and TRBJ1-1; TRBD1 might be the D (6 bases). The CDR3 length is 14 residues. V was trimmed by 7 bases and J by 1 base, leaving 16 bases between them. In germline, CDR1 is SQVTM, CDR2 ANQGSEA.

This clone showed up just a few times. The chain joins TRBV6-5 to TRBJ1-1; D not resolved. V lost 4 bases and J lost 0, with 9 bases in between. The germline V gene encodes CDR1 MNHEY and CDR2 SVGAGI. The CDR3 has 14 residues. The CDR3 is CASSFSNLNTEAFF. The DNA of the CDR3 is TGTGCCAGCAGTTTTAGCAACTTGAACACTGAAGCTTTCTTT.

This clone occurred a few times. This sequence joins TRBV5-1 and TRBJ2-7, with a possible D match to TRBD2 (5 bases). Germline V gene lookup returns CDR1 SGHRS and CDR2 YFSETQ. Trimming took off 9 bases at V and 2 bases at J, with 18 bases between the two ends. This CDR3 is built from 14 residues. In nucleotides, the CDR3 is TGCGCCACCTTGAGGAGGCGGATGGCCTACGAGCAGTACTTC. The encoded protein is CATLRRRMAYEQYF.

As to this clone: At one boundary the junction diverges from the germline segment, which might be a read error. The chain has TRBV6-1 and TRBJ2-1; 9 bases are a match to TRBD1. CDR3 length equals 11 residues. Germline values: CDR1 MNHNS, CDR2 SASEGT. The CDR3 here is CAGSHRTGEFF. The CDR3 DNA reads as TGTGCCGGCAGCCACCGGACAGGGGAGTTCTTC.

This clone has only a few counts. The CDR3, as DNA: TGTGCCTGGGATTATACAGGGGTAGAGACCCAGTACTTC. Amino acids: CAWDYTGVETQYF. This sequence joins TRBV30 and TRBJ2-5; 7 bases are shared with TRBD1. Germline V lookup: CDR1 GTSNPN, CDR2 SVGIG (reference sequence). This CDR3 spans 13 amino acids. Trimming removed 5 bases from V and 4 bases from J; junction bases left unmatched: 7.